What follows are 28 T cell receptor beta chains derived from one specimen sequenced in a study of T cell changes during pregnancy in multiple sclerosis. Sequenced by immunoSEQ multiplex PCR; TCRdb stores in-frame clones only, minus some. Of approximately 64,000 clones listed, roughly 88% are singletons. The specimen was peripheral blood, collected in the second trimester of pregnancy. These receptor sequences come from a female donor in good health, enrolled as a control in a pregnancy study.

The rearrangement joins TRBV2 to TRBJ2-2, with 10 nucleotides matching TRBD1. This CDR3 comprises 14 residues. Germline assignment: CDR1 SNHLY and CDR2 FYNNEI. J gave up 4 bases and V 8 bases, and 4 bases lay outside the gene matches. The CDR3 is CASLRTGGTGELFF. CDR3 bases: TGTGCCAGCCTAAGGACAGGGGGCACCGGGGAGCTGTTTTTT. Full variable domain (outside the CDR3, taken from reference TRBV2 and TRBJ2-2): EPEVTQTPSHQVTQMGQEVILRCVPISNHLYFYWYRQILGQKVEFLVSFYNNEISEKSEIFDDQFSVERPDGSNFTLKIRSTKLEDSAMYFCASLRTGGTGELFFGEGSRLTVL.

The J gene is TRBJ1-4, the V gene TRBV10-1; 8 bases line up with TRBD1. CDR1 and CDR2 from the germline V gene are WNHNN and SYGVQD (reference sequence). This CDR3 region has 15 residues. J gave up 7 bases and V 6 bases, and 10 bases lay outside the gene matches. The CDR3 region has the DNA TGCGCCAGCAGCGCCTTGACAGGGGATGGTGAAAAACTGTTTTTT. This gives the protein CASSALTGDGEKLFF.

The chain joins TRBV29-1 to TRBJ1-4; TRBD1 aligns across 8 bases. Germline V gene sequence: CDR1 SQVTM, CDR2 ANQGSEA. CDR3 length: 15 amino acids. Trimming took 6 bases from V and 5 from J; bases not matched to a gene: 11. The CDR3 sequence is CSVGQGKVGNEKLFF. In DNA, the CDR3 is TGCAGCGTAGGACAGGGAAAAGTTGGGAATGAAAAACTGTTTTTT.

The table lists this clone with a few counts. The genes are TRBV10-3 and TRBJ1-6; no firm D call. Looked up from germline, CDR1 is ENHRY and CDR2 is SYGVKD. V lost 0 bases and J 9 bases, leaving 6 bases between the germline ends. This CDR3 is 13 amino acids long. The DNA of the CDR3 is TGTGCCATCAGTGAGTCGTCGGGTTCACCCCTCCACTTT. Translation: CAISESSGSPLHF.

This clone was recorded a few times. The V and J genes are TRBV7-9 and TRBJ1-3; D may be TRBD1 (6 bases). Germline-derived CDR1 and CDR2 are SEHNR and FQNEAQ (reference sequence). Between the trimmed V and J ends, which lost 4 bases and 4 bases, there was a span of 17 bases. The CDR3 has 16 residues. The CDR3 spells CASSSTPGTKGNTIYF. The CDR3 bases are TGTGCCAGCAGCTCCACACCGGGGACAAAGGGAAACACCATATATTTT. Full variable domain (missing parts from reference TRBV7-9 and TRBJ1-3): DTGVSQNPRHKITKRGQNVTFRCDPISEHNRLYWYRQTLGQGPEFLTYFQNEAQLEKSRLLSDRFSAERPKGSFSTLEIQRTEQGDSAMYLCASSSTPGTKGNTIYFGEGSWLTVV.

J is TRBJ1-2 and V is TRBV10-1; 7 bases agree with TRBD1. The germline V gene has CDR1 WNHNN and CDR2 SYGVQD (reference sequence). V was pared by 7 bases and J by 8 bases, with 13 bases of the junction left unmatched. This CDR3 has 14 amino acids. The chain's CDR3 is CASTQLGQVRGYTF. CDR3 bases: TGCGCCAGCACCCAATTAGGACAGGTTCGCGGCTACACCTTC.

The J gene is TRBJ1-2, the V gene TRBV7-9; 8 bases are a match to TRBD1. The CDR3 runs 15 residues. Germline trimming cut 0 bases from V and 7 bases from J; bases unmatched to any gene: 7. The germline V gene encodes CDR1 SEHNR and CDR2 FQNEAQ (reference sequence). The CDR3 bases are TGTGCCAGCAGCTTAGCGCATGGACAGGGCGGTGGCTACACCTTC. This sequence encodes CASSLAHGQGGGYTF.

This chain links TRBV7-3 with TRBJ1-5; TRBD1 aligns across 8 bases. V was pared by 6 bases and J by 3 bases, with 10 bases of the junction left unmatched. The CDR3 has 16 amino acids. Germline lookup yields CDR1 SGHTA and CDR2 FQGTGA. The CDR3 region is CASSHTRGQVNQPQHF. The CDR3 DNA reads as TGTGCCAGCAGTCACACCAGGGGGCAGGTCAATCAGCCCCAGCATTTT.

This chain joins TRBV5-8 and TRBJ1-6; TRBD1 matches 8 bases. CDR1 and CDR2 from the germline V gene are SGHTS and YDEGEE. The CDR3 has 14 residues. V lost 0 bases to trimming and J lost 9 bases; unmatched junction nucleotides: 2. In nucleotides, the CDR3 is TGTGCCAGCAGCTTGGGACAGGGGACTTCACCCCTCCACTTT. It encodes CASSLGQGTSPLHF.

The chain is built from TRBV27 and TRBJ2-1; 9 nucleotides match TRBD1. After removal of 6 bases from V and 9 bases from J, the junction contained 9 bases not matched to a gene. Germline V gene lookup returns CDR1 MNHEY and CDR2 SMNVEV (reference sequence). The CDR3 is made up of 14 amino acids. The CDR3 spells CASRAGTGFGEQFF. In nucleotides, the CDR3 is TGTGCCAGCAGGGCCGGGACAGGGTTTGGTGAGCAGTTCTTC.

The chain employs TRBV11-2 and TRBJ2-5; 7 nucleotides match TRBD1. Germline CDR1 is SGHAT and CDR2 is FQNNGV. Trimming removed 5 bases from V and 3 bases from J; junction bases left unmatched: 3. The CDR3 is 13 residues long. CDR3 sequence reads: CASSRDREETQYF. CDR3 nucleotides: TGTGCCAGCAGCCGTGACAGGGAAGAGACCCAGTACTTC.

The J gene is TRBJ2-3, the V gene TRBV6-1; 10 bases align to TRBD2. This CDR3 contains 15 residues. The ends lost 8 bases at V and 3 bases at J; junction bases unmatched: 8. Per the germline V gene, CDR1 is MNHNS and CDR2 is SASEGT. The CDR3: CASLGVAGGTDTQYF. The CDR3 nucleotides are TGTGCCAGCCTCGGGGTAGCGGGGGGTACAGATACGCAGTATTTT.

The V call is TRBV4-2, the J call TRBJ1-2; no clear D gene. V was cut by 4 bases and J by 4 bases, with 10 bases left in between. CDR1 is LGHNA and CDR2 is YNFKEQ in the germline V gene. CDR3 length equals 13 residues. CDR3 sequence reads: CASSPNLGYGYTF. The CDR3 bases are TGTGCCAGCAGCCCCAACCTCGGCTATGGCTACACCTTC.

This chain joins TRBV28 and TRBJ2-3; TRBD1 matches 8 bases. The CDR3 extends over 15 amino acids. CDR1 is MDHEN and CDR2 is SYDVKM in the germline V gene. J gave up 2 bases and V 6 bases, and 7 bases lay outside the gene matches. CDR3 DNA sequence: TGTGCCAGCAGAGGGAGGACAGGGCCCACAGATACGCAGTATTTT. Translating gives CASRGRTGPTDTQYF. The entire variable domain, with the rest obtained from reference TRBV28 and TRBJ2-3, is as follows: DVKVTQSSRYLVKRTGEKVFLECVQDMDHENMFWYRQDPGLGLRLIYFSYDVKMKEKGDIPEGYSVSREKKERFSLILESASTNQTSMYLCASRGRTGPTDTQYFGPGTRLTVL.

The chain joins TRBV11-2 to TRBJ2-3, with 9 positions matching TRBD2. CDR1 and CDR2 from the germline V gene are SGHAT and FQNNGV. The CDR3 runs to 18 residues. Germline trimming cut 7 bases from V and 2 bases from J; bases unmatched to any gene: 16. The CDR3 region has the DNA TGTGCCAGCACCTCCCCCCAGGCGGGGGGGTCTATCACAGATACGCAGTATTTT. This encodes CASTSPQAGGSITDTQYF.

The genes are TRBV19 and TRBJ2-7, with D tentatively TRBD2 (6 bases). The V end lost 4 bases, the J end lost 3 bases, and 13 bases lay between the germline ends. The germline gives CDR1 LNHDA, CDR2 SQIVND (reference sequence). The CDR3 runs 14 residues. CDR3 nucleotide sequence: TGTGCCAGTAGTACTACCGGGGGTTTCTACGAGCAGTACTTC. Protein product: CASSTTGGFYEQYF. The entire variable domain, with the rest obtained from reference TRBV19 and TRBJ2-7, is as follows: DGGITQSPKYLFRKEGQNVTLSCEQNLNHDAMYWYRQDPGQGLRLIYYSQIVNDFQKGDIAEGYSVSREKKESFPLTVTSAQKNPTAFYLCASSTTGGFYEQYFGPGTRLTVT.

The chain has TRBV4-1 and TRBJ2-7; tentatively, D is TRBD2 (6 bases). Germline CDR1 is MGHRA and CDR2 is YSYEKL. The ends were cut back, 4 bases at V and 0 bases at J, with 13 bases in the middle. This CDR3 contains 15 residues. The CDR3 bases are TGCGCCAGCAGCCCGACGGGACTCTCCTCCTACGAGCAGTACTTC. Its protein product is CASSPTGLSSYEQYF.

V gene TRBV9 combines with J gene TRBJ1-2; 8 positions agree with TRBD1. Germline lookup yields CDR1 SGDLS and CDR2 YYNGEE. This CDR3 has 18 residues. Germline trimming cut 1 base from V and 4 bases from J; bases unmatched to any gene: 15. The CDR3 here is CASSVSPSRTGLSYGYTF. CDR3 sequence (DNA): TGTGCCAGCAGCGTATCCCCCTCTCGGACAGGGTTGAGCTATGGCTACACCTTC. Supplemented by reference TRBV9 and TRBJ1-2, the full variable domain reads DSGVTQTPKHLITATGQRVTLRCSPRSGDLSVYWYQQSLDQGLQFLIQYYNGEERAKGNILERFSAQQFPDLHSELNLSSLELGDSALYFCASSVSPSRTGLSYGYTFGSGTRLTVV.

V gene TRBV7-8 combines with J gene TRBJ2-3, with a possible D match to TRBD1 (5 bases). V shed 3 bases and J shed 6 bases, with 10 bases lying between them. CDR3 size: 13 residues. From germline, CDR1 is SGHVS and CDR2 FQNEAQ. The CDR3 nucleotides are TGTGCCAGCAGCTTCCTCTCAGGGGATACGCAGTATTTT. Residues: CASSFLSGDTQYF.

The gene calls are TRBV9 and TRBJ2-5; D call uncertain. The CDR3 is made up of 12 amino acids. Germline V gene data show CDR1 as SGDLS and CDR2 as YYNGEE. Trimming took 1 base from V and 2 from J, leaving 3 bases between them. CDR3 protein: CASSVQQETQYF. CDR3 nucleotide sequence: TGTGCCAGCAGCGTACAGCAAGAGACCCAGTACTTC.

This clone was seen more than once but under ten times. This rearrangement joins TRBV9 to TRBJ1-1; D unresolved. In germline, CDR1 is SGDLS, CDR2 YYNGEE. Trimming left V 0 bases short and J 4 bases short, with 7 bases between. The CDR3 is 13 residues long. The CDR3 nucleotides are TGTGCCAGCAGCGTAGGAACGGGCACTGAAGCTTTCTTT. Translated, it gives CASSVGTGTEAFF.

The chain uses TRBV11-2 and TRBJ1-1, with 11 nucleotides matching TRBD1. The CDR3 covers 13 residues. V gave up 5 bases and J gave up 6 bases; unmatched junction bases: 2. Per the germline V gene, CDR1 is SGHAT and CDR2 is FQNNGV. Here the CDR3 reads CASSPDRGPEAFF. The CDR3 DNA reads as TGTGCCAGCAGCCCGGACAGGGGGCCTGAAGCTTTCTTT. Filled out from reference TRBV11-2 and TRBJ1-1, the complete variable domain reads EAGVAQSPRYKIIEKRQSVAFWCNPISGHATLYWYQQILGQGPKLLIQFQNNGVVDDSQLPKDRFSAERLKGVDSTLKIQPAKLEDSAVYLCASSPDRGPEAFFGQGTRLTVV.

This sequence joins TRBV4-1 and TRBJ1-2; D call uncertain. The V gene lost 0 bases and the J gene lost 4 bases, with 12 bases spanning the gap. The CDR3 consists of 15 residues. Per germline, CDR1 MGHRA and CDR2 YSYEKL. CDR3 sequence (DNA): TGCGCCAGCAGCCAAGATCCCGCGACAAGCTATGGCTACACCTTC. This sequence encodes CASSQDPATSYGYTF.

The genes are TRBV6-1 and TRBJ2-7, with D possibly TRBD2 on 6 matching bases. V lost 5 bases and J 2 bases, leaving 13 bases between the germline ends. The CDR3 covers 14 residues. Germline V gene data show CDR1 as MNHNS and CDR2 as SASEGT. In nucleotides, the CDR3 is TGTGCCAGCAGTCCCCCCCGGGGGACCTACGAGCAGTACTTC. Translated, it gives CASSPPRGTYEQYF.

The chain has TRBV13 and TRBJ2-7; TRBD1 agrees at 8 bases. CDR1 is PRHDT, CDR2 FYEKMQ, per germline (reference sequence). This CDR3 is 14 amino acids long. Trimming cost V 0 bases and J 4 bases; bases outside gene matches: 2. The CDR3 reads CASSLGRQGYEQYF. CDR3 bases: TGTGCCAGCAGCTTAGGACGACAGGGGTACGAGCAGTACTTC.

The chain uses TRBV7-8 and TRBJ1-5, with no clear D. The V gene's germline CDR1 is SGHVS and CDR2 FQNEAQ. V lost 2 bases and J lost 6, with 5 bases in between. The CDR3 consists of 12 residues. The CDR3: CASSLWSQPQHF. CDR3 in DNA: TGTGCCAGCAGCTTATGGAGTCAGCCCCAGCATTTT.

CDR3 nucleotide sequence: TGTGCCAGCAGCTATCCAAACCGACAGAAGAACACCGGGGAGCTGTTTTTT. Translation: CASSYPNRQKNTGELFF. The J gene is TRBJ2-2, the V gene TRBV5-8; tentatively, D is TRBD1 (5 bases). The V gene lost 3 bases and the J gene lost 1 base, with 16 bases spanning the gap. The CDR3 is 17 residues long. Per the germline V gene, CDR1 is SGHTS and CDR2 is YDEGEE.

In DNA, the CDR3 is TGTGCCAGCAGAAAATGGGCAGGCACAGATACGCAGTATTTT. It translates to CASRKWAGTDTQYF. The V call is TRBV5-5, the J call TRBJ2-3, with D unclear. Looked up from germline, CDR1 is SGHKS and CDR2 is YYEKEE (reference sequence). The CDR3 is 14 amino acids. The ends were cut back, 5 bases at V and 1 base at J, with 11 bases in the middle.